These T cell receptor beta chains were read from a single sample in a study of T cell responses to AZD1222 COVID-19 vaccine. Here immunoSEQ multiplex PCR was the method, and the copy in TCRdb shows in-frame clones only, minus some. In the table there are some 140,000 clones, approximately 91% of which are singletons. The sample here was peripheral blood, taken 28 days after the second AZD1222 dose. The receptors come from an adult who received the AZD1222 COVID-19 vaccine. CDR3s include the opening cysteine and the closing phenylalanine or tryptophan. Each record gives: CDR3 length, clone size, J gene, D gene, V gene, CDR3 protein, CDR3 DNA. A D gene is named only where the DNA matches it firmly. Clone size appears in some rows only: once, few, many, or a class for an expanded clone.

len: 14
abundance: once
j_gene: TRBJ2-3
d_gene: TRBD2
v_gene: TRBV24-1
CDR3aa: CATSSSGSTDTQYF
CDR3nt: TGTGCCACCAGTTCTAGCGGGAGCACAGATACGCAGTATTTT

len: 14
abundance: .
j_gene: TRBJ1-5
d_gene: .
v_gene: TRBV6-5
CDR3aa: CASSYSPTNQPQHF
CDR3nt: TGTGCCAGCAGTTACTCGCCCACGAATCAGCCCCAGCATTTT

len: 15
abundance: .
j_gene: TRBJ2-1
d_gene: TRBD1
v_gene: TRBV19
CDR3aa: CASSINRGLYNEQFF
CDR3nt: TGTGCCAGTAGTATCAACAGGGGGCTTTACAATGAGCAGTTCTTC

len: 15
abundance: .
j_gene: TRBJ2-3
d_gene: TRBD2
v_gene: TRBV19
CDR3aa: CASRGSGSGADTQYF
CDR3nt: TGTGCCAGTAGGGGTAGCGGGAGTGGGGCAGATACGCAGTATTTT

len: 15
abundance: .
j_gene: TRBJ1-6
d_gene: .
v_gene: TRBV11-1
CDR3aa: CASSLASSYNSPLHF
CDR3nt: TGTGCCAGCAGCTTAGCGAGCTCCTATAATTCACCCCTCCACTTT

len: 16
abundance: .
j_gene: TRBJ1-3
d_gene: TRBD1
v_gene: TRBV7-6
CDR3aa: CASSPYRDRGGNTIYF
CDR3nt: TGTGCCAGCAGCCCTTACCGGGACAGGGGTGGAAACACCATATATTTT

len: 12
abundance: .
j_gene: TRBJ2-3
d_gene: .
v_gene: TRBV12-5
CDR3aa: CASGLVTDTQYF
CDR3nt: TGTGCTAGTGGTTTGGTAACAGATACGCAGTATTTT

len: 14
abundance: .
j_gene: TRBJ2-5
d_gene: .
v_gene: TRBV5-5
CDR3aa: CASSFSGDQETQYF
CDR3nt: TGTGCCAGCAGCTTCTCGGGGGATCAAGAGACCCAGTACTTC

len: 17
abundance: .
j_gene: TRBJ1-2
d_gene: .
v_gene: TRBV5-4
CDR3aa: CASSHPGGGALSYGYTF
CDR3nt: TGTGCCAGCAGCCACCCGGGTGGGGGGGCGCTTTCCTATGGCTACACCTTC

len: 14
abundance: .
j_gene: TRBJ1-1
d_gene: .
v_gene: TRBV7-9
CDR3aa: CASRTTGLATEAFF
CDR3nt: TGTGCCAGCCGAACCACAGGGTTGGCCACTGAAGCTTTCTTT

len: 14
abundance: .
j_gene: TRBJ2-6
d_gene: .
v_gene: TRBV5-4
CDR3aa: CASSLFSGANVLTF
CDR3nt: TGTGCCAGCAGCTTGTTTAGTGGGGCCAACGTCCTGACTTTC

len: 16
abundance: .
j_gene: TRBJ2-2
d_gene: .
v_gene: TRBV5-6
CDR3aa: CASSLDFRRNTGELFF
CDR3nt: TGTGCCAGCAGCTTGGATTTCAGGCGCAACACCGGGGAGCTGTTTTTT

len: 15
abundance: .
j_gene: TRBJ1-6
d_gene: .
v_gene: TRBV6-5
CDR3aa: CASSYRINEESPLHF
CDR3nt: TGTGCCAGCAGCTACCGCATCAACGAGGAATCACCCCTCCACTTT

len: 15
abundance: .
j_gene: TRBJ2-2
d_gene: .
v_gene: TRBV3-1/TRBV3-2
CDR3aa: CASSQETANTGELFF
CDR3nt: TGTGCCAGCAGCCAAGAGACAGCCAACACCGGGGAGCTGTTTTTT

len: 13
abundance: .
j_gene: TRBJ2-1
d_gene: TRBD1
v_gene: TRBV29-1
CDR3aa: CSVVWTGASEQFF
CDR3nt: TGCAGCGTTGTGTGGACAGGGGCAAGTGAGCAGTTCTTC

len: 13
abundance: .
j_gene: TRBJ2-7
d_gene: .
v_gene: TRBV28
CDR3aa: CASREQGSYEQYF
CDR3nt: TGTGCCAGCAGGGAACAGGGATCCTACGAGCAGTACTTC

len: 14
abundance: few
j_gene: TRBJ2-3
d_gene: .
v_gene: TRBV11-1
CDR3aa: CASSQGGGADTQYF
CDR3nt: TGTGCCAGCAGCCAGGGGGGAGGTGCAGATACGCAGTATTTT

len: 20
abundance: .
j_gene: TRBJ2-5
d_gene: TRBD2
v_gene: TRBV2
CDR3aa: CASSEAHSRGVAYIQETQYF
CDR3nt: TGTGCCAGCAGTGAAGCGCACTCCCGGGGGGTAGCGTATATCCAAGAGACCCAGTACTTC

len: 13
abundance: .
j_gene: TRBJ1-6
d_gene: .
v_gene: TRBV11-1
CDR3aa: CASSLAVGRPLHF
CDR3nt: TGTGCCAGCAGCTTAGCGGTGGGCCGGCCCCTCCACTTT

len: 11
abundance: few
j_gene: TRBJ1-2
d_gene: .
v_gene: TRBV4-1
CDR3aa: CASSHGRAKGF
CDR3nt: TGCGCCAGCAGCCACGGACGGGCAAAGGGCTTC

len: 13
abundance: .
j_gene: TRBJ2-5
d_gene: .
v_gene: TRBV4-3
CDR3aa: CASSQDLWETQYF
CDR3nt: TGCGCCAGCAGCCAAGATCTCTGGGAGACCCAGTACTTC

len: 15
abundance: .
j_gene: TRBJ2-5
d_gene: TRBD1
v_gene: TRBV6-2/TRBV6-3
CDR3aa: CASSHGQGVRETQYF
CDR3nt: TGTGCCAGCAGCCACGGACAGGGAGTTCGGGAGACCCAGTACTTC

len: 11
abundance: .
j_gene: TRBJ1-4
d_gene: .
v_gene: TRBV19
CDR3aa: CASKRNEKLFF
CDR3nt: TGTGCCAGTAAGAGAAATGAAAAACTGTTTTTT

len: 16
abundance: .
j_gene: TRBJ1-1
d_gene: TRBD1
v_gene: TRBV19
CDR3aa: CASSIRGRVMDTEAFF
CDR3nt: TGTGCCAGTAGTATCAGGGGGCGCGTCATGGACACTGAAGCTTTCTTT

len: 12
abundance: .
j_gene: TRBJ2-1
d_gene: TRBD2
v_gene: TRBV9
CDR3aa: CASSVLAGEQFF
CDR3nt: TGTGCCAGCAGCGTACTAGCGGGAGAGCAGTTCTTC

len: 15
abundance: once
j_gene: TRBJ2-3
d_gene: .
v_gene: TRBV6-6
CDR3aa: CASSPFRDGTDTQYF
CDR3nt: TGTGCCAGCAGCCCATTCAGGGATGGCACAGATACGCAGTATTTT

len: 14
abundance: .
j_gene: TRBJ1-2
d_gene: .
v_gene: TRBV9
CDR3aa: CASSVAEGGGGYTF
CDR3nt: TGTGCCAGCAGCGTAGCGGAGGGGGGAGGTGGCTACACCTTC

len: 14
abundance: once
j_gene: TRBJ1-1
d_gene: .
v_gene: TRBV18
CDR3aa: CASSPNPAVTEAFF
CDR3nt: TGTGCCAGCTCACCGAACCCTGCGGTCACTGAAGCTTTCTTT

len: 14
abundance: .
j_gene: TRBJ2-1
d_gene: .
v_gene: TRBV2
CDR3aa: CASSERFFYNEQFF
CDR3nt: TGTGCCAGCAGTGAAAGGTTCTTCTACAATGAGCAGTTCTTC

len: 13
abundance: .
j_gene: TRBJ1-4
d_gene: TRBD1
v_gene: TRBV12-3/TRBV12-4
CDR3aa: CATAGQGGEKLFF
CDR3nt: TGTGCCACAGCAGGACAGGGTGGTGAAAAACTGTTTTTT

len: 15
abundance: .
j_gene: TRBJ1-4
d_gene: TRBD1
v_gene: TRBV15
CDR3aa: CATSTPGQNNEKLFF
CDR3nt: TGTGCCACCAGCACGCCGGGACAGAATAATGAAAAACTGTTTTTT

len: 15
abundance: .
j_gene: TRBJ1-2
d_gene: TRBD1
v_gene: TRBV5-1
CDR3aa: CASSLRGTALYGYTF
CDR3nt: TGCGCCAGCAGCTTAAGGGGGACAGCGCTCTATGGCTACACCTTC

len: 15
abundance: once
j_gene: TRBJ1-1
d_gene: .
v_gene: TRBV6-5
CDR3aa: CASSYQLNMNTEAFF
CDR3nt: TGTGCCAGCAGTTACCAACTTAACATGAACACTGAAGCTTTCTTT

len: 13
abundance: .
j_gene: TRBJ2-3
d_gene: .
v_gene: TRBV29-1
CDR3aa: CSVDLPSADTQYF
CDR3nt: TGCAGCGTTGACCTTCCGTCGGCAGATACGCAGTATTTT

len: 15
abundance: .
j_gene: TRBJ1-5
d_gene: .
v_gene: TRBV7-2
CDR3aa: CASSLVTQSNQPQHF
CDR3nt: TGTGCCAGCAGCTTAGTAACCCAGAGCAATCAGCCCCAGCATTTT

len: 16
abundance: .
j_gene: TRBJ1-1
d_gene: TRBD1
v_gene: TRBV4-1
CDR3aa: CASTPGQGAPNTEAFF
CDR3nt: TGCGCCAGCACCCCGGGACAGGGGGCCCCGAACACTGAAGCTTTCTTT

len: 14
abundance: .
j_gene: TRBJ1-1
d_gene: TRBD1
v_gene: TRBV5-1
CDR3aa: CASSADRGNTEAFF
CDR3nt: TGCGCCAGCAGCGCCGACAGGGGAAACACTGAAGCTTTCTTT

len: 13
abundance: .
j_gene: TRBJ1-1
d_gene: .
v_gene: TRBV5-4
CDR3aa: CASSSQMNTEAFF
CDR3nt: TGTGCCAGCAGCTCCCAGATGAACACTGAAGCTTTCTTT